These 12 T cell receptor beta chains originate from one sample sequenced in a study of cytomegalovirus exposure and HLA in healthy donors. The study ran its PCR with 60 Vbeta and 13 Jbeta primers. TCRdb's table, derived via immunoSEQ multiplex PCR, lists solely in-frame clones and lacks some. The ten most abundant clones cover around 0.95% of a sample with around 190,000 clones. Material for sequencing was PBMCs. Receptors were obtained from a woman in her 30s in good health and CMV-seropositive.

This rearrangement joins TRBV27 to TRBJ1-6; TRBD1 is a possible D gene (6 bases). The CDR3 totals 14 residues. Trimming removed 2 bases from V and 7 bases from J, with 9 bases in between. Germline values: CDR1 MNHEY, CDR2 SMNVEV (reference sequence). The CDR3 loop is CASSLLQGNSPLHF. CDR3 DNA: TGTGCCAGCAGTTTACTACAGGGAAATTCACCCCTCCACTTT.

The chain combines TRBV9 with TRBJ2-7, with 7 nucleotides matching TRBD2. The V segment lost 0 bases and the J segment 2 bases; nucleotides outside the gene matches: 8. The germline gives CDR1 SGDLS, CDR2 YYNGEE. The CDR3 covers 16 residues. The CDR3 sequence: CASSVGGGDLTYEQYF. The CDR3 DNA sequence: TGTGCCAGCAGCGTAGGGGGAGGGGATCTCACCTACGAGCAGTACTTC.

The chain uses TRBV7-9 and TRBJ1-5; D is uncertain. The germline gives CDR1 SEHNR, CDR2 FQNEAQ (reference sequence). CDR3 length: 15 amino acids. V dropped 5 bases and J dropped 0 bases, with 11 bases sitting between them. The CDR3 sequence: CASSSTRHSNQPQHF. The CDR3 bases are TGTGCCAGCAGCAGTACGAGGCATAGCAATCAGCCCCAGCATTTT.

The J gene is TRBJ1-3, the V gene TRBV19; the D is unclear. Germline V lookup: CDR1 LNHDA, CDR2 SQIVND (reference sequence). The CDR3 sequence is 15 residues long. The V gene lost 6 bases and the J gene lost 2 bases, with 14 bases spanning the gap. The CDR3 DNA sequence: TGTGCCAGTAGCACCACGGGGTCTGCTGGAAACACCATATATTTT. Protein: CASSTTGSAGNTIYF.

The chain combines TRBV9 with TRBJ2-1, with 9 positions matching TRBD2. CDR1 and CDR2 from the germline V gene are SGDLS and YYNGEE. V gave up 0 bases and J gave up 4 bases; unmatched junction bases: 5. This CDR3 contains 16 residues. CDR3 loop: CASSVGSSGIYNEQFF. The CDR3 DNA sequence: TGTGCCAGCAGCGTAGGATCTAGCGGGATTTACAATGAGCAGTTCTTC.

The DNA for the CDR3 is TGTGCCAGCAGTTACTACAGTGGGGGCTACACCTTC. It specifies CASSYYSGGYTF. The genes are TRBV6-5 and TRBJ1-2; unclear D gene. The germline V gene encodes CDR1 MNHEY and CDR2 SVGAGI. The CDR3 is made up of 12 amino acids. The V end lost 1 base, the J end lost 8 bases, and 8 bases lay between the germline ends.

The CDR3 region has the DNA TGCGCCAGCAGTGGGGGACAGGGAGGATGGGCTAATGAAAAACTGTTTTTT. Translation gives CASSGGQGGWANEKLFF. This chain joins TRBV10-2 and TRBJ1-4, with 9 nucleotides matching TRBD1. Germline V gene sequence: CDR1 WSHSY, CDR2 SAAADI. Trimming took 4 bases from V and 3 from J; bases not matched to a gene: 9. CDR3 length: 17 amino acids.

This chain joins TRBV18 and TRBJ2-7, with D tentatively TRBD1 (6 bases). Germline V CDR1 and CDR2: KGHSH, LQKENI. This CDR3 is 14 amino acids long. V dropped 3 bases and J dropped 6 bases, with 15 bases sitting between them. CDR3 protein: CASSPERGYSEQYF. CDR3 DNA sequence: TGTGCCAGCTCACCCGAAAGGGGGTATAGCGAGCAGTACTTC.

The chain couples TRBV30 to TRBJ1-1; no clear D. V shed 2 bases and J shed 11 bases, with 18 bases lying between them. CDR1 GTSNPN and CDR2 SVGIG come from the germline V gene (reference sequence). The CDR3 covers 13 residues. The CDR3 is CAWSIVHPGRAFF. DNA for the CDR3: TGTGCCTGGAGTATTGTACATCCGGGTCGGGCTTTCTTT.

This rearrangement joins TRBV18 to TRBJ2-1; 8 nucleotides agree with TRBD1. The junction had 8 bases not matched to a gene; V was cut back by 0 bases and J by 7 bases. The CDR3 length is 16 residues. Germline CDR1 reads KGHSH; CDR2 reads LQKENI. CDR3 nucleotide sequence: TGTGCCAGCTCACCACCTTTAGGACAGGGTAATAATGAGCAGTTCTTC. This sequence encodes CASSPPLGQGNNEQFF.

The CDR3 is CASSLTTSGAYEQYF. For the CDR3, the DNA is TGTGCCAGCAGCTTGACTACTAGCGGGGCCTACGAGCAGTACTTC. This chain joins TRBV7-8 and TRBJ2-7, with TRBD2 identical over 10 bases. CDR1 and CDR2 from the germline V gene are SGHVS and FQNEAQ. Germline trimming cut 3 bases from V and 2 bases from J; bases unmatched to any gene: 4. The CDR3 has 15 amino acids.

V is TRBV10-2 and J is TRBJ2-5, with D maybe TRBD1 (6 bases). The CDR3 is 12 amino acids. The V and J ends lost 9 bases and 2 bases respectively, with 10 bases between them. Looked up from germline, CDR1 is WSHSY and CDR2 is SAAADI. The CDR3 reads CASAGQQETQYF. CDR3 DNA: TGCGCCAGTGCCGGACAGCAAGAGACCCAGTACTTC.